This paragraph covers one T cell receptor beta chain sequence. Its antigen is as yet unknown. This sample was included in a study of T cell responses to AZD1222 COVID-19 vaccine. Whole-study results and caveats: Baseline seropositivity occurred in only a handful of AZD1222 recipients. Spike-specific TCR breadth and depth rose after two AZD1222 doses.

V was pared by 0 bases and J by 9 bases, with 1 base of the junction left unmatched. The CDR3 is 13 residues long. Germline V lookup: CDR1 SGHRS, CDR2 YFSETQ. Repertoires were generated with immunoSEQ multiplex PCR, while TCRdb's copy carries only in-frame clones and drops some. This sample has some 150,000 clones, with more than 85% found just once. The clonotype was recovered from an adult in good health. This chain uses TRBV5-1 with TRBJ2-3; TRBD1 agrees at 10 bases. The sequenced sample was peripheral blood, obtained on day 0 of AZD1222 vaccination. The CDR3 region is CASSLVGQGTQYF. The CDR3 DNA follows: TGCGCCAGCAGCTTGGTGGGACAGGGGACGCAGTATTTT.